The 19 T cell receptor beta chains given below trace back to one sample, sequenced in a study of blood T cells in healthy people across ages. Primed by a sample-barcoded 5' primer and a J-beta primer mix, a second PCR proceeded for about 6 to 11 cycles. In TCRdb, the 5' RACE reads were re-called with MiXCR into one record per CDR3 protein. The sample has 780,000 or so distinct CDR3 sequences, around three fifths seen once. Sequenced material: blood. Receptor source: a man aged 35 to 55 in good health.

V usage is TRBV6-6 and J usage is TRBJ1-1, with D uncertain. V was cut by 2 bases and J by 1 base, with 11 bases left in between. The CDR3 length is 15 residues. The V gene's germline CDR1 is MNHNY and CDR2 SVGAGI (reference sequence). The DNA of the CDR3 is TGTGCCAGCAGTTACGGTTCCAGAACGAACACTGAAGCTTTCTTT. Its translation: CASSYGSRTNTEAFF.

This clonotype was seen only once. The chain recombines TRBV25-1 with TRBJ2-6; 8 nucleotides match TRBD1. V was pared by 8 bases and J by 1 base, with 7 bases of the junction left unmatched. This CDR3 is built from 16 residues. Germline V lookup: CDR1 MGHDK, CDR2 SYGVNS. CDR3: CASSDRVGSGANVLTF. The CDR3 region has the DNA TGTGCCAGCTCGGACAGGGTAGGGTCTGGGGCCAACGTCCTGACTTTC.

To note about this clonotype: A read error may explain this, as a much larger clone is one base away. The chain has TRBV2 and TRBJ2-3; TRBD1 matches at 9 bases. CDR1 and CDR2 (germline): SNHLY, FYNNEI. This CDR3 region has 14 residues. With V trimmed by 6 bases and J by 1 base, 2 bases remained unmatched. CDR3 in amino acids: CASRRDRGTDTQYF. The CDR3 DNA follows: TGTGCCAGCAGACGGGACAGGGGCACAGATACGCAGTATTTT.

The chain has TRBV6-5 and TRBJ1-1; D may be TRBD1 (5 bases). Germline V CDR1 and CDR2: MNHEY, SVGAGI. The CDR3 consists of 13 residues. V was pared by 2 bases and J by 9 bases, with 13 bases between. The CDR3 bases are TGTGCCAGCAGTTACACCGGGACCATCAAAGCTTTCTTT. This encodes CASSYTGTIKAFF.

The rearrangement joins TRBV4-2 to TRBJ2-4; no definite D call. Germline V lookup: CDR1 LGHNA, CDR2 YNFKEQ. V was shortened by 5 bases and J by 0 bases, with 29 bases between the two germline ends. The CDR3 runs to 21 residues. CDR3 nucleotides: TGTGCCAGCAGCAGAGAACTACGCGGACGCAGCCGTACTCTAGCCAAAAACATTCAGTACTTC. As protein: CASSRELRGRSRTLAKNIQYF.

This clonotype was recorded many times. This chain uses TRBV5-1 with TRBJ1-6, with D maybe TRBD1 (5 bases). Trimming stripped 4 bases from V and 0 bases from J, with 11 bases between. The CDR3 covers 16 residues. Germline V gene lookup returns CDR1 SGHRS and CDR2 YFSETQ. CDR3 residues: CASSLGGSSYNSPLHF. Written as DNA, the CDR3 is TGCGCCAGCAGCCTGGGGGGGAGCTCCTATAATTCACCCCTCCACTTT. The full variable domain, with the rest looked up from reference TRBV5-1 and TRBJ1-6, is KAGVTQTPRYLIKTRGQQVTLSCSPISGHRSVSWYQQTPGQGLQFLFEYFSETQRNKGNFPGRFSGRQFSNSRSEMNVSTLELGDSALYLCASSLGGSSYNSPLHFGNGTRLTVT.

The V gene is TRBV12-3 or TRBV12-4, the J gene TRBJ2-3; TRBD2 agrees at 8 bases. Trimming cost V 6 bases and J 3 bases; bases outside gene matches: 8. The length of the CDR3 is 15 residues. CDR3 DNA: TGTGCCAGCAGGGGAAGGACGGGGGGGACAGATACGCAGTATTTT. Its translation: CASRGRTGGTDTQYF.

This sequence joins TRBV28 and TRBJ2-7; 7 bases line up with TRBD1. V trimming: 6 bases; J trimming: 0 bases; junction bases outside the gene matches: 11. The CDR3 spans 16 residues. Germline CDR1 and CDR2: MDHEN and SYDVKM. For the CDR3, the DNA is TGTGCCAGCAGCCCCAACAGGGGCCCTAGCTCCTACGAGCAGTACTTC. Residues: CASSPNRGPSSYEQYF. Drawing the rest from reference TRBV28 and TRBJ2-7, the complete variable domain is DVKVTQSSRYLVKRTGEKVFLECVQDMDHENMFWYRQDPGLGLRLIYFSYDVKMKEKGDIPEGYSVSREKKERFSLILESASTNQTSMYLCASSPNRGPSSYEQYFGPGTRLTVT.

The gene calls are TRBV7-2 and TRBJ2-3, with TRBD2 as a possible D gene (5 bases). The V and J ends lost 5 bases and 5 bases respectively, with 14 bases between them. The length of the CDR3 is 14 residues. Looked up from germline, CDR1 is SGHTA and CDR2 is FQGNSA. Here the CDR3 DNA reads TGTGCCAGCAGCATTTGGGCAAGCGGAGATACGCAGTATTTT. This sequence encodes CASSIWASGDTQYF.

Here the CDR3 reads CASSFGDRSYSPLHF. CDR3 nucleotides: TGTGCCAGCAGCTTTGGGGACAGGAGTTATTCACCCCTCCACTTT. The rearrangement uses TRBV5-6 and TRBJ1-6; the match to TRBD1 covers 8 bases. CDR3 length: 15 amino acids. CDR1 is SGHDT, CDR2 YYEEEE, per germline. The V gene end was trimmed by 2 bases and the J gene end by 8 bases; junction bases not matched to a gene: 6.

The chain links TRBV12-3 or TRBV12-4 to TRBJ2-7; the D gene is possibly TRBD1 (5 bases). The CDR3 contains 13 residues. V gave up 3 bases and J gave up 0 bases, with 6 bases separating them. The CDR3 DNA reads as TGTGCCAGCAGTTTCAGGGCCTCCTACGAGCAGTACTTC. Translated, it gives CASSFRASYEQYF.

The gene calls are TRBV3-1 and TRBJ2-3; TRBD2 matches at 8 bases. The V segment lost 1 base and the J segment 3 bases; nucleotides outside the gene matches: 3. The CDR3 sequence is 15 residues long. Germline loops: CDR1 LGHDT, CDR2 YNNKEL (reference sequence). The CDR3 loop reads CASSQVSGATDTQYF. Here the CDR3 DNA reads TGTGCCAGCAGCCAAGTTAGCGGGGCAACAGATACGCAGTATTTT.

The rearrangement joins TRBV27 to TRBJ1-2; D possibly corresponds to TRBD1 (5 bases). The CDR3 loop spans 16 amino acids. From germline, CDR1 is MNHEY and CDR2 SMNVEV (reference sequence). V lost 2 bases and J lost 3, with 16 bases in between. Here the CDR3 DNA reads TGTGCCAGCAGTTTAACCCCGGGCAGGGACTACTATGGCTACACCTTC. Amino acids: CASSLTPGRDYYGYTF.

The chain is built from TRBV20-1 and TRBJ2-1, with D perhaps assigned TRBD1 or TRBD2 (5 bases each). The CDR3 sequence is 14 residues long. V lost 7 bases and J lost 7, with 20 bases in between. Germline CDR1 reads DFQATT; CDR2 reads SNEGSKA (reference sequence). DNA for the CDR3: TGCAGTGTTAAACGAGGGCAGGGACGGAATGAGCAGTTCTTC. It is translated as CSVKRGQGRNEQFF.

The chain is built from TRBV7-2 and TRBJ2-3, with 8 bases aligning to TRBD2. The V gene end was trimmed by 7 bases and the J gene end by 6 bases; junction bases not matched to a gene: 12. The CDR3 covers 15 residues. Germline V gives CDR1 SGHTA, CDR2 FQGNSA. CDR3 amino acids: CASTSLSGGLDTQYF. The CDR3, as DNA: TGTGCCAGCACCTCCCTGTCGGGAGGGTTGGATACGCAGTATTTT.

As to this clonotype: Compared with germline, one end of the junction differs, possibly owing to a read error. V is TRBV6-2 or TRBV6-3 and J is TRBJ1-5; 7 bases line up with TRBD1. Germline V gene sequence: CDR1 MNHEY, CDR2 SVGEGT. The CDR3 is 15 residues long. The CDR3 sequence is CVSSYGTGVYQPQHF. Here the CDR3 DNA reads TGTGTCAGCAGTTACGGAACAGGGGTTTATCAGCCCCAGCATTTT.

This chain links TRBV6-6 with TRBJ2-5, with 9 bases aligning to TRBD2. V gave up 8 bases and J gave up 11 bases; unmatched junction bases: 12. Per germline, CDR1 MNHNY and CDR2 SVGAGI (reference sequence). This CDR3 is 13 amino acids long. The DNA for the CDR3 is TGTGCCAGCGGACTCCGGACTAGCGACCAGCAGTACTTC. This translates into CASGLRTSDQQYF.

The DNA of the CDR3 is TGTGCCAGCAGCCTCCTGGCTAGCTTGAATGAGCAGTTCTTC. Translated, it gives CASSLLASLNEQFF. The chain uses TRBV27 and TRBJ2-1, with D possibly being TRBD2 (5 bases). CDR1 and CDR2 (germline): MNHEY, SMNVEV (reference sequence). With 6 bases removed from V and 7 bases from J, the gap between germline ends came to 16 bases. The CDR3 covers 14 residues.

The V gene is TRBV7-6, the J gene TRBJ2-7; 12 positions match TRBD2. V dropped 4 bases and J dropped 0; count of bases not matched to a gene: 13. Germline V gene lookup returns CDR1 SGHVS and CDR2 FNYEAQ. The CDR3 is 19 residues long. The CDR3 nucleotides read TGTGCCAGCAGCTCACCGTGGGGGACTAGCGGGCATTCCTCCTACGAGCAGTACTTC. It encodes CASSSPWGTSGHSSYEQYF.